The 13 T cell receptor beta chains listed next were all sequenced from one sample in a study of CXCR3-negative and CXCR3-positive naive CD8 T cells. UMI-labeled 5' RACE TRB cDNA libraries were prepared from the cells. TCRdb reprocessed the 5' RACE reads, keeping one entry per CDR3 protein, no DNA. Its listing shows about 53,000 distinct CDR3 sequences. Material for sequencing was naive CXCR3- CD8+ T cells from blood. The sample's subset: CD45RO-CCR7+CD27+CD95- naive CD8+ T cells lacking CXCR3 (TNR3-). The receptors here all came from a human donor in good health. Some clones in this sample may be carry-over from other donors' samples.

The V gene is TRBV6-5, the J gene TRBJ2-3. The CDR3 extends over 11 amino acids. Per germline, CDR1 MNHEY and CDR2 SVGAGI. The CDR3 is CASTQGDTQYF.

V usage is TRBV27 and J usage is TRBJ2-7; there is no DNA to check the TCRdb D call of TRBD1. The CDR3 consists of 15 residues. CDR1 and CDR2 from the germline V gene are MNHEY and SMNVEV (reference sequence). This chain's CDR3 is CASSLTGQGAYEQYF.

The chain uses TRBV7-3 and TRBJ2-2; TCRdb gives TRBD1 as the D gene, but with no DNA this cannot be confirmed. From germline, CDR1 is SGHTA and CDR2 FQGTGA. CDR3 length: 17 residues. The CDR3 reads CASSLTEGPPDTGELFF.

CDR3 region: CASSPGMVRGANYGYTF. V and J are TRBV28 and TRBJ1-2; absent DNA, TCRdb's TRBD1 call cannot be checked. Per the germline V gene, CDR1 is MDHEN and CDR2 is SYDVKM. The CDR3 covers 17 residues.

This chain joins TRBV14 and TRBJ2-2. Germline CDR1 is SGHDN and CDR2 is FVKESK. This CDR3 contains 16 residues. The chain's CDR3 is CASSQMLPSNTGELFF. The complete variable domain, with remaining parts taken from reference TRBV14 and TRBJ2-2, reads EAGVTQFPSHSVIEKGQTVTLRCDPISGHDNLYWYRRVMGKEIKFLLHFVKESKQDESGMPNNRFLAERTGGTYSTLKVQPAELEDSGVYFCASSQMLPSNTGELFFGEGSRLTVL.

This chain links TRBV6-2 or TRBV6-3 with TRBJ1-5; TCRdb selects TRBD1, and the lack of DNA leaves this call unchecked. The CDR3 is 13 amino acids. Germline V gene data show CDR1 as MNHEY and CDR2 as SVGEGT. The chain's CDR3 is CASSAGGNQPQHF.

J is TRBJ1-2 and V is TRBV12-3 or TRBV12-4; TCRdb proposes TRBD1, but this gene call is untestable without DNA. This CDR3 has 17 residues. CDR3 amino acids: CASSDDRDPPNAYGYTF.

The chain carries TRBV28 and TRBJ2-7; TCRdb's assignment of TRBD2 cannot be checked, as there is no DNA. The CDR3 contains 15 residues. The germline CDR1 and CDR2 sequences are MDHEN and SYDVKM. CDR3 residues: CASRPRLAGSYEQYF.

The chain combines TRBV20-1 with TRBJ2-3; checking the TCRdb D call of TRBD2 is not possible without DNA. The CDR3 runs 17 residues. Germline CDR1 and CDR2: DFQATT and SNEGSKA (reference sequence). The CDR3 loop is CSARPSGLAGVQSAQYF.

V and J are TRBV20-1 and TRBJ1-1; TCRdb's assignment of TRBD1 cannot be checked, as there is no DNA. The CDR3 runs 13 residues. In germline, CDR1 is DFQATT, CDR2 SNEGSKA (reference sequence). CDR3 protein: CSARMTGDTEAFF.

CDR3 region: CSVEDKTEGSNTGELFF. This chain connects TRBV29-1 to TRBJ2-2; TCRdb indicates TRBD2, and absent DNA this call remains unverified. The CDR3 has 17 residues. Germline V gene data show CDR1 as SQVTM and CDR2 as ANQGSEA.

The chain joins TRBV7-7 to TRBJ2-7; lacking DNA, the TRBD1 call made by TCRdb goes unchecked. The CDR3 extends over 15 amino acids. Germline CDR1 and CDR2: SSHAT and FNYEAQ (reference sequence). The CDR3 loop reads CASSPGTGGAYEQYF.

The V gene is TRBV29-1, the J gene TRBJ2-3; with no DNA, the TCRdb D assignment of TRBD1 cannot be verified. CDR1 and CDR2 from the germline V gene are SQVTM and ANQGSEA. The CDR3 sequence is 17 residues long. This CDR3 is CSVRSRGRYEVSDTQYF.